These 9 T cell receptor beta chains originate from one sample sequenced in a study of blood T cell repertoires in COVID-19. Clones were sequenced by immunoSEQ multiplex PCR, and TCRdb holds only the in-frame ones, with some missing. The profile covers about 220,000 clones, with under 90% appearing a single time and about 3.6% taken by the ten largest. The sample consisted of peripheral blood. The receptors were gathered from a woman of 80 years or more with acute or convalescent COVID-19.

The chain joins TRBV6-2 or TRBV6-3 to TRBJ2-1; D may be TRBD2 (6 bases). The CDR3 contains 16 residues. Trimming took 2 bases from V and 8 from J, leaving 19 bases between them. CDR1 and CDR2 from the germline V gene are MNHEY and SVGEGT. CDR3 nucleotide sequence: TGTGCCAGCAGTTACGGTGGCGGGCCTGGGGAGGATGAGCAGTTCTTC. As protein: CASSYGGGPGEDEQFF.

This chain uses TRBV5-4 with TRBJ2-7; tentative D call: TRBD1 (6 bases). V gave up 0 bases and J gave up 0 bases, with 10 bases separating them. Per the germline V gene, CDR1 is SGHNT and CDR2 is YYREEE (reference sequence). The CDR3 contains 15 residues. CDR3 sequence: CASSLGGTLSYEQYF. The CDR3 DNA reads as TGTGCCAGCAGCTTGGGTGGGACACTCTCCTACGAGCAGTACTTC. Full variable domain (missing parts from reference TRBV5-4 and TRBJ2-7): ETGVTQSPTHLIKTRGQQVTLRCSSQSGHNTVSWYQQALGQGPQFIFQYYREEENGRGNFPPRFSGLQFPNYSSELNVNALELDDSALYLCASSLGGTLSYEQYFGPGTRLTVT.

The chain joins TRBV5-1 to TRBJ2-3, with D tentatively TRBD1 (6 bases). The CDR3 length is 15 residues. Germline-derived CDR1 and CDR2 are SGHRS and YFSETQ. The V end was cut by 0 bases, the J end by 1 base, with 9 bases between. Here the CDR3 DNA reads TGCGCCAGCAGCTTGGAGGCAGGGGGCACAGATACGCAGTATTTT. This sequence encodes CASSLEAGGTDTQYF.

The rearrangement joins TRBV11-3 to TRBJ1-1; possibly TRBD1 for D (5 bases). V was pared by 1 base and J by 11 bases, with 20 bases between. CDR3 size: 15 residues. Germline CDR1 is SGHNT and CDR2 is YENEEA. Written as DNA, the CDR3 is TGTGCCAGCAGCTTAGCCGCGGGGGGTCGGCATGAGGCTTTCTTT. This translates into CASSLAAGGRHEAFF.

CDR3: CASSNLQGLTNSNQPQHF. The CDR3 coding sequence is TGTGCCAGCAGCAACCTACAGGGTCTAACAAATAGCAATCAGCCCCAGCATTTT. The rearrangement joins TRBV21-1 to TRBJ1-5; TRBD1, the table's D call, was not compared with the DNA. TRBV21-1 is a documented pseudogene. The CDR3 length is 18 residues.

The chain recombines TRBV19 with TRBJ2-3, with D perhaps matching TRBD1 (6 bases). This CDR3 spans 16 amino acids. The germline gives CDR1 LNHDA, CDR2 SQIVND (reference sequence). V was cut by 5 bases and J by 2 bases, with 17 bases left in between. The CDR3 is CASSHLLGQYTDTQYF. CDR3 nucleotide sequence: TGTGCCAGTAGTCACCTTCTAGGACAGTACACAGATACGCAGTATTTT.

The chain employs TRBV30 and TRBJ1-2; weak D call: TRBD1 (5 bases). V lost 5 bases and J 5 bases, leaving 18 bases between the germline ends. Germline V lookup: CDR1 GTSNPN, CDR2 SVGIG (reference sequence). The CDR3 has 14 amino acids. CDR3 protein: CAWGTVDKAYGYTF. CDR3 nucleotide sequence: TGTGCCTGGGGAACCGTGGACAAGGCATATGGCTACACCTTC. Variable domain in full (rest from reference TRBV30 and TRBJ1-2): SQTIHQWPATLVQPVGSPLSLECTVEGTSNPNLYWYRQAAGRGLQLLFYSVGIGQISSEVPQNLSASRPQDRQFILSSKKLLLSDSGFYLCAWGTVDKAYGYTFGSGTRLTVV.

The genes are TRBV19 and TRBJ2-3, with 8 positions matching TRBD2. Trimming at V came to 6 bases and at J to 1 base, leaving 6 bases not matched to a gene. The CDR3 runs to 15 residues. The germline V gene has CDR1 LNHDA and CDR2 SQIVND (reference sequence). CDR3 protein: CASRTGRVGTDTQYF. The CDR3 DNA is TGTGCCAGTAGGACCGGGAGGGTCGGCACAGATACGCAGTATTTT.

A word on this clone: The junction shows a germline mismatch at one end, possibly a read error. The chain recombines TRBV19 with TRBJ1-5, with 9 nucleotides matching TRBD1. From germline, CDR1 is LNHDA and CDR2 SQIVND (reference sequence). The CDR3 runs to 14 residues. CDR3 sequence (DNA): TGTGCCAGTAGTCACACAGGGGGCAACCAGCCCCAGCATTTT. This gives the protein CASSHTGGNQPQHF.